The clone carrying this T cell receptor beta chain was counted between two and nine times. The antigen is unknown. The data originate from a study of T-cell reconstitution after alpha-beta-depleted transplantation in children. Germline V lookup: CDR1 SQVTM, CDR2 ANQGSEA. The CDR3 loop spans 14 amino acids. Trimming pared 0 bases from V and 5 bases from J, leaving 13 bases between. Preparing the TCRbeta library involved the use of unique molecular identifiers. TCRdb used MiXCR to reprocess the PCR reads, holding one entry per CDR3 protein. The sample contains fewer than 700,000 distinct CDR3 sequences, over 10% of which appear only once. Broader study findings: Reported findings indicate that, about two months after transplant, alpha-beta T cells came from several hundred expanded clones, which were derived from non-depleted graft cells.

The receptor was derived from a male patient aged 5 to 17 who had a stem cell transplant for acute myeloid leukemia, so the T cells may come from the graft donor. The sample consisted of PBMCs, mostly from graft donor cells, taken 360 days after TCRalphabeta/CD19-depleted stem cell transplant. The genes are TRBV29-1 and TRBJ2-5; perhaps TRBD2 as D (6 bases). CDR3: CSVEDGAGWETQYF. DNA of the CDR3: TGCAGCGTTGAAGATGGGGCGGGATGGGAGACCCAGTACTTC. Full variable domain (remainder filled in from reference TRBV29-1 and TRBJ2-5): SAVISQKPSRDICQRGTSLTIQCQVDSQVTMMFWYRQQPGQSLTLIATANQGSEATYESGFVIDKFPISRPNLTFSTLTVSNMSPEDSSIYLCSVEDGAGWETQYFGPGTRLLVL.